Listed here are 14 T cell receptor beta chains from one sample, sequenced in a study of blood T cells in healthy people across ages. Alongside a J-beta primer mix, a sample-barcoded 5' primer served in a second PCR lasting about 7 to 12 cycles. TCRdb re-derived calls from the 5' RACE reads in MiXCR, one entry per CDR3 protein. This table holds around 780,000 distinct CDR3 sequences, roughly three fifths found once. Sequencing input: blood. The receptor source for this set is a man aged 35-49 years in good health.

Only a few counts were recorded for this clonotype. The chain combines TRBV29-1 with TRBJ2-5; TRBD1 matches 7 bases. J was trimmed by 1 base and V by 6 bases; bases with no gene match: 8. This CDR3 is built from 14 residues. Germline lookup yields CDR1 SQVTM and CDR2 ANQGSEA. The CDR3 DNA reads TGCAGCGTGGATGAGGGGACAGTCCAAGAGACCCAGTACTTC. Translated, it gives CSVDEGTVQETQYF.

CDR3 amino acids: CSVLDSDTEAFF. Here the CDR3 DNA reads TGCAGCGTACTCGACAGTGACACTGAAGCTTTCTTT. The chain employs TRBV29-1 and TRBJ1-1; the D gene is possibly TRBD1 (5 bases). Trimming pared 6 bases from V and 3 bases from J, leaving 11 bases between. This CDR3 comprises 12 residues. Germline V lookup: CDR1 SQVTM, CDR2 ANQGSEA.

This rearrangement joins TRBV30 to TRBJ1-1, with D perhaps matching TRBD1 (5 bases). Germline V gives CDR1 GTSNPN, CDR2 SVGIG (reference sequence). Trimming shortened V by 3 bases and J by 4 bases, and 12 bases separated the two germline ends. The CDR3 is made up of 13 amino acids. For the CDR3, the DNA is TGTGCCTGGAGGGCCTTGGGGGGCACTGAAGCTTTCTTT. It codes for CAWRALGGTEAFF. Supplemented by reference TRBV30 and TRBJ1-1, the full variable domain reads SQTIHQWPATLVQPVGSPLSLECTVEGTSNPNLYWYRQAAGRGLQLLFYSVGIGQISSEVPQNLSASRPQDRQFILSSKKLLLSDSGFYLCAWRALGGTEAFFGQGTRLTVV.

This rearrangement joins TRBV12-3 or TRBV12-4 to TRBJ2-1, with D perhaps TRBD1 (5 bases). The CDR3 has 15 residues. V shed 6 bases and J shed 6 bases, with 18 bases lying between them. CDR3 coding DNA: TGTGCCAGCAGGGCGGACATCCTGGGGTTCAATGAGCAGTTCTTC. Translating it yields CASRADILGFNEQFF.

This clonotype was seen more than once but under ten times. This sequence joins TRBV7-9 and TRBJ2-4; D might be TRBD2 (5 bases). The DNA end is a closer match to TRBJ2-7, so the J assignment may be wrong. The germline gives CDR1 SEHNR, CDR2 FQNEAQ (reference sequence). There are 13 residues in the CDR3. The CDR3 region has the DNA TGTGCCAGCAGCTTAGGAGGGAGTGGCGAGCAGTACTTC. Protein product: CASSLGGSGEQYF.

The genes are TRBV9 and TRBJ2-2; perhaps TRBD1 as D (6 bases). Trimming cost V 4 bases and J 6 bases, with 16 bases left between them. This CDR3 comprises 15 residues. The germline gives CDR1 SGDLS, CDR2 YYNGEE. This CDR3 is CASSLTGSHAGELFF. For the CDR3, the DNA is TGTGCCAGCAGCCTAACAGGGTCGCACGCCGGGGAGCTGTTTTTT.

The V and J genes are TRBV9 and TRBJ2-5; 7 nucleotides agree with TRBD2. Germline CDR1 reads SGDLS; CDR2 reads YYNGEE. This CDR3 has 15 residues. V lost 6 bases, J lost 2 bases, and 10 bases stayed unmatched. CDR3 nucleotide sequence: TGTGCCAGCAAAAGTGGAGCGGGATCACAAGAGACCCAGTACTTC. Its translation is CASKSGAGSQETQYF.

The V gene is TRBV6-6, the J gene TRBJ2-3, with D possibly matching TRBD1 (6 bases). The V end was cut by 10 bases, the J end by 1 base, with 9 bases between. Germline loops: CDR1 MNHNY, CDR2 SVGAGI (reference sequence). The CDR3 consists of 12 residues. CDR3 DNA sequence: TGTGCCACTAGACAGGGCACAGATACGCAGTATTTT. This encodes CATRQGTDTQYF.

There are a few counts of this clonotype. CDR3 sequence: CATRNQNIQYF. The CDR3 nucleotides are TGTGCCACCAGGAACCAAAACATTCAGTACTTC. The V and J genes are TRBV24-1 and TRBJ2-4; no clear D. CDR1 is KGHDR and CDR2 is SFDVKD in the germline V gene. This CDR3 region has 11 residues. Trimming shortened V by 7 bases and J by 5 bases, and 5 bases separated the two germline ends.

This clonotype came up a few times. DNA for the CDR3: TGTGCCAGCGGGAGAAGCTCCTACAATGAGCAGTTCTTC. This encodes CASGRSSYNEQFF. J is TRBJ2-1 and V is TRBV6-5; D is perhaps TRBD2 (5 bases). Germline V gives CDR1 MNHEY, CDR2 SVGAGI. Trimming stripped 8 bases from V and 0 bases from J, with 8 bases between. CDR3 length: 13 amino acids.

This chain connects TRBV6-5 to TRBJ2-2; the D gene is possibly TRBD1 (6 bases). The CDR3 length is 15 residues. V was pared by 5 bases and J by 0 bases, with 10 bases between. Looked up from germline, CDR1 is MNHEY and CDR2 is SVGAGI. In DNA, the CDR3 is TGTGCCAGCAGTCAGACAGGAGCGAACACCGGGGAGCTGTTTTTT. As protein: CASSQTGANTGELFF.

This clonotype has at least ten counts. The chain joins TRBV20-1 to TRBJ2-1; tentatively, D is TRBD2 (5 bases). The CDR3 totals 14 residues. V lost 6 bases and J lost 7, with 19 bases in between. CDR1 is DFQATT, CDR2 SNEGSKA, per germline (reference sequence). DNA for the CDR3: TGCAGTGCCGATACTAGGATAGGAAGGAATGAGCAGTTCTTC. Translated: CSADTRIGRNEQFF.

The chain joins TRBV28 to TRBJ2-1; 8 bases are a match to TRBD1. The better agreement between TRBJ2-7 and the DNA end casts doubt on the J call. The CDR3 has 17 residues. Germline V lookup: CDR1 MDHEN, CDR2 SYDVKM. CDR3 in DNA: TGTGCCAGCAGTACGAACAGGGGGGATTTATCCTACAATGAGCAGTACTTC. Its protein is CASSTNRGDLSYNEQYF.

V is TRBV4-1 and J is TRBJ2-1; D unclear. Germline CDR1 and CDR2: MGHRA and YSYEKL. The V and J ends lost 0 bases and 6 bases respectively, with 6 bases between them. This CDR3 has 13 amino acids. As DNA, the CDR3 is TGCGCCAGCAGCCAAGATTTTCCCAATGAGCAGTTCTTC. Residues: CASSQDFPNEQFF.